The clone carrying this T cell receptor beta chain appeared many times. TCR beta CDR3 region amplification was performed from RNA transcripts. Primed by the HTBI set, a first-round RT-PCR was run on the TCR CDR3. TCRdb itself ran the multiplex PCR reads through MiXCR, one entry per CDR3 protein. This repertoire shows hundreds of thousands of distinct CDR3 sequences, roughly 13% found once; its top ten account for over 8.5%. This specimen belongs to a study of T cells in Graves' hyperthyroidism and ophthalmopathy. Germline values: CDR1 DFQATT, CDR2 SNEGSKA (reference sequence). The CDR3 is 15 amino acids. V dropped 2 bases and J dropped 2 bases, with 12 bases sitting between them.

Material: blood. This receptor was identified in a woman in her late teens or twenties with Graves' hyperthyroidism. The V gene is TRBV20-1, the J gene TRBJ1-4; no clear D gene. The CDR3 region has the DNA TGCAGTGCTAGACGGTCTAGGATCACTAATGAAAAACTGTTTTTT. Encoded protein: CSARRSRITNEKLFF.